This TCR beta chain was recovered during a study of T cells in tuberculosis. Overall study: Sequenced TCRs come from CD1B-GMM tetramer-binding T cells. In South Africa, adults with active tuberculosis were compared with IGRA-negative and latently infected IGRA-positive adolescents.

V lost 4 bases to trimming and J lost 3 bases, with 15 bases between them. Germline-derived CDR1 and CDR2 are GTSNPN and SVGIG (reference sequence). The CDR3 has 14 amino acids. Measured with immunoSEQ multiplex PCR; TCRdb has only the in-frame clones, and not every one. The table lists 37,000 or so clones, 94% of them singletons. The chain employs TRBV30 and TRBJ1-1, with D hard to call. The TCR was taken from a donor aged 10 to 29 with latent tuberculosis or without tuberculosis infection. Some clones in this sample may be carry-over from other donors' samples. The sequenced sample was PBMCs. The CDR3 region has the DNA TGTGCCTGGACATATGGATTCGGGGACACTGAAGCTTTCTTT. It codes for CAWTYGFGDTEAFF.